These T cell receptor beta chains were read from a single sample in a study of T-cell reconstitution after alpha-beta-depleted transplantation in children. TCRdb redid the calling of the PCR reads with MiXCR, one entry per CDR3 protein. The sample has 200,000 to 250,000 distinct CDR3 sequences; about 7% are singletons. The material was PBMCs, obtained before TCRalphabeta/CD19-depleted stem cell transplant. The origin of the receptors is a boy younger than 10 with acute lymphoblastic leukemia, due to receive a stem cell transplant. CDR3s include the opening cysteine and the closing phenylalanine or tryptophan. The D gene is left open where the match is weak. Clone size is stated in some rows and not others, as once, few, many or a class when expanded.

>NA|TRBV7-9|TRBJ2-5|many
CASSPKEEETQYF
TGTGCCAGCAGCCCTAAGGAGGAAGAGACCCAGTACTTC
>TRBD2|TRBV20-1|TRBJ2-2|many
CSALKQRGTGELFF
TGCAGTGCTTTAAAACAGCGGGGCACCGGGGAGCTGTTTTTT
>TRBD1|TRBV5-1|TRBJ2-6|many
CASNLGGTGFSGANVLTF
TGCGCCAGCAATCTCGGCGGGACAGGATTCTCTGGGGCCAACGTCCTGACTTTC
>NA|TRBV20-1|TRBJ1-5|few
CSARGTVGQPQHF
TGCAGTGCTAGGGGGACGGTGGGACAGCCCCAGCATTTT
>TRBD1|TRBV5-1|TRBJ1-2|NA
CASSLNPAQGHYGYTF
TGCGCCAGCAGTTTAAACCCCGCACAGGGGCACTATGGCTACACCTTC
>TRBD2|TRBV7-2|TRBJ2-5|few
CASRASGAQETQYF
TGTGCCAGCAGAGCTAGCGGGGCTCAAGAGACCCAGTACTTC
>NA|TRBV3-1|TRBJ2-3|many
CASSPNVSPTDTQYF
TGTGCCAGCAGCCCTAACGTGAGCCCCACAGATACGCAGTATTTT
>TRBD1|TRBV25-1|TRBJ2-7|NA
CASSEPRTGSKFEQYF
TGTGCCAGCAGTGAACCCCGGACAGGGTCTAAGTTCGAGCAGTACTTC
>TRBD1|TRBV5-1|TRBJ2-7|NA
CASSLTPPSQGAYEQYF
TGCGCCAGCAGCTTAACCCCCCCCTCACAGGGGGCGTACGAGCAGTACTTC
>NA|TRBV14|TRBJ2-2|NA
CASSPLRRTGELFF
TGTGCCAGCAGCCCCCTGCGTCGGACCGGGGAGCTGTTTTTT
>TRBD1|TRBV20-1|TRBJ1-4|few
CSAIIRQGREKLFF
TGCAGTGCTATTATCCGACAGGGGAGGGAAAAACTGTTTTTT
>TRBD2|TRBV5-1|TRBJ2-5|many
CASSEGTSGRDGQYF
TGCGCCAGCAGTGAAGGGACAAGCGGGAGGGACGGCCAGTACTTC
>TRBD2|TRBV7-2|TRBJ2-2|few
CASSFGLAGEDTGELFF
TGTGCCAGCAGCTTCGGACTAGCGGGAGAAGACACCGGGGAGCTGTTTTTT
>NA|TRBV7-2|TRBJ2-2|few
CASTPVGQDATGELFF
TGTGCCAGCACCCCTGTCGGGCAGGATGCGACCGGGGAGCTGTTTTTT
>TRBD1|TRBV18|TRBJ2-7|many
CASSPNNLQGAHEQYF
TGTGCCAGCTCACCCAATAACTTACAGGGGGCCCACGAGCAGTACTTC
>NA|TRBV27|TRBJ1-2|NA
CASRLGAGGYTF
TGTGCCAGCAGACTTGGGGCGGGGGGCTACACCTTC